This T cell receptor (beta chain) was identified during a study of shared clonotypes between healthy human individuals. Turning to the study itself: The cohort comprised a couple of women and a few men. Their ages spanned 18 to 49 years. Regarding the study as a whole: Around 5.3% of naive CD4 clonotypes were shared across a handful of donors. Richness estimates generally favored naive over memory subsets.

Sequencing was performed with immunoSEQ multiplex PCR; in TCRdb, only in-frame clones are kept and a portion is missing. The table lists about 2.4 million clones, 93% of them singletons. Note on this clone: Its specificity is not known.

Within Nashville, Tennessee resided all donors, each a Caucasian adult. Germline V gives CDR1 SGHVS, CDR2 FNYEAQ. Trimming removed 5 bases at V and 6 bases at J, with 14 bases between. This CDR3 region has 13 residues. The chain uses TRBV7-6 and TRBJ2-7; maybe TRBD2 (5 bases). The sequenced sample consisted of naive CD4+ T cells from PBMCs. Subset reported: CD45RA+ positively selected. This TCR was recovered from a man between 18 and 29 years old in good health. Some clones in this sample may be carry-over from other donors' samples. The CDR3 loop reads CASSLLDESEQYF. CDR3 DNA sequence: TGTGCCAGCAGCCTACTAGATGAATCCGAGCAGTACTTC.